The TCR beta chain described here comes from a study of glioma-infiltrating T cells. General study results and limits: Non-neoplastic patients had below-expected tissue-blood divergence, while all gliomas exceeded expectation. Very few CDR3 sequences were shared between tissue and blood.

This clonotype was picked up many times. Its antigen is unknown. V gave up 4 bases and J gave up 5 bases, with 15 bases separating them. CDR1 is SEHNR and CDR2 is FQNEAQ in the germline V gene (reference sequence). This CDR3 contains 14 residues. TCR alpha and beta CDR3 regions were amplified from RNA using iRepertoire nested multiplex PCR. Input was about 85-450 ng of tissue mRNA or PBMC total RNA. TCRdb recomputed calls from the multiplex PCR reads with MiXCR, one row per CDR3 protein. In the table there are fewer than 200,000 distinct CDR3 sequences, more than 30% of which are singletons. The chain is built from TRBV7-9 and TRBJ2-7; D is perhaps TRBD1 or TRBD2 (6 bases each). This clonotype originated in a human donor with low-grade glioma or glioblastoma, undergoing nonglioma brain surgery, or in good health (not recorded which). The source material was glioma tissue, nonneoplastic brain tissue, or PBMCs (not recorded which). The CDR3 DNA sequence: TGTGCCAGCAGCTCAGAGGGGGGTTTCCACGAGCAGTACTTC. Translated: CASSSEGGFHEQYF.